This TCR beta chain was recorded in a study of human thymus T cells. V lost 8 bases and J lost 3; bases outside the gene matches: 13. This CDR3 comprises 17 residues. CDR1 and CDR2 from the germline V gene are MNHEY and SMNVEV (reference sequence). The study used thymus tissue resected during corrective heart surgery. Sequenced by immunoSEQ multiplex PCR; TCRdb stores in-frame clones only, minus some. The profile shows roughly 86,000 clones, nearly 98% of them singletons. This chain links TRBV27 with TRBJ2-5, with 12 bases fitting TRBD2. Sequencing input: thymus tissue. The receptor comes from a boy younger than two with a congenital heart defect but otherwise immunologically healthy. This CDR3 is CASRQKTSGRREETQYF. In DNA form, the CDR3 reads TGTGCCAGCCGCCAGAAGACTAGCGGGAGAAGGGAAGAGACCCAGTACTTC.